This entry is about one TCR beta chain. This clone appeared a single time. Its antigen has not been determined. No much larger clone exists at a distance of one base, and base qualities are not known. Per the germline V gene, LGHNA is the CDR1 and YNFKEQ is the CDR2. Trimming accounts for 0 bases at V and 0 bases at J, while the number of junction bases matched to no gene is 10. The CDR3 starts with the cysteine, ends with the phenylalanine, and has 19 residues. The read is trimmed to its CDR3 DNA, 57 bases read in frame from base 1. The T-cell fraction in tumor and uninvolved lung tissue was obtained from TCR sequencing using the immunoSEQ assay. Per the source publication's procedure: For survival analysis, patients were split into high (upper tertile) and low (lower two tertiles) T-cell fraction groups and compared by log-rank test. A signed-rank test was used to test paired tumor versus uninvolved lung differences in T-cell fraction. TCRdb carries this immuneACCESS record with in-frame sequences only. Its versions omit some clonotypes, under half of them owing to an unresolved V gene in the studies checked, with the rest unexplained. V, J and clone size reflect that table, while D and trimming were determined from the DNA. This sample is represented by more than 12,000 clones; around 70% of them were singletons. Together, the top ten hold approximately 20% of the sample.

This specimen comes from a study of tumor-infiltrating lymphocytes in localized non-small cell lung cancer (dated by TCRdb to about 2021). Study-level background: The cohort covered several histologies, both smokers and never-smokers, and patients whose samples were collected after neoadjuvant chemotherapy. Resected tumor tissue and uninvolved lung tissue described as non-adjacent to the tumor were contributed by each patient, with both tissues obtained from the same patient. Flow cytometry, multiplex immunofluorescence, RNA-seq, exome sequencing and proteomics were applied to the same patients as TCR sequencing, which was one of several integrated assays. In total, the ICON cohort was made up of 150 or so surgical patients who had localized non-small cell lung cancer and whose tumors were resected. For 50 to 60 patients, immunoSEQ T-cell fraction was compared between paired tumor and uninvolved lung. Points the paper makes about the study in general: Assay coverage differed among patients according to how much tissue was available, so only a subset of the cohort had TCR sequencing. Because different pieces of the same tissue were used for different assays, technical variation could not be separated from intratumor heterogeneity. No difference in TCR-derived T-cell fraction was observed between the flow cytometry-defined immunotypes IM1 (good prognosis) and IM2 (poor prognosis). Consistent with immunofluorescence CD3 counts, TCRbeta sequencing supported greater T cell infiltration in tumors than in uninvolved lung tissue.

The first patient joined ICON in 2016, and enrollment wrapped up when the last patient was enrolled in late 2018. In a subcohort of 60 to 85 patients, fresh tumor and matched uninvolved tissue were collected for in-depth immune analyses, with TCR sequencing among those analyses. No cell sorting was done, and TCR sequencing was instead run on DNA isolated from bulk tissue. The origin of this receptor is a human donor with non-small cell lung cancer. The chain couples TRBV4-2 to TRBJ2-3; TRBD2 agrees with 9 junctional bases. Sequenced: uninvolved lung tissue not adjacent to the tumor. The base sequence is TGTGCCAGCAGCCAAGAAATAAGGGGACTAGCCCGTAGCACAGATACGCAGTATTTT. It is translated as CASSQEIRGLARSTDTQYF.